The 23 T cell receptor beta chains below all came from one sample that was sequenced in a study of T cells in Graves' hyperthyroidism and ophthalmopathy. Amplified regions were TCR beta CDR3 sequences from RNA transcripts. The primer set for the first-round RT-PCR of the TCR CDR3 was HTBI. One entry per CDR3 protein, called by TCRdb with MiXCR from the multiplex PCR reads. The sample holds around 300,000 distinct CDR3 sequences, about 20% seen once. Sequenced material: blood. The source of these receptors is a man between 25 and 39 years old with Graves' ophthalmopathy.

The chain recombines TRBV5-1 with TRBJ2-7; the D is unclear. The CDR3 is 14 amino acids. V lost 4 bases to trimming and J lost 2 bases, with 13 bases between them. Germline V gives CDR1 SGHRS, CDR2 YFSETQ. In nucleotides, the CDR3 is TGCGCCAGCAGCGACGCAGCCGGCCCCTACGAGCAGTACTTC. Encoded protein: CASSDAAGPYEQYF.

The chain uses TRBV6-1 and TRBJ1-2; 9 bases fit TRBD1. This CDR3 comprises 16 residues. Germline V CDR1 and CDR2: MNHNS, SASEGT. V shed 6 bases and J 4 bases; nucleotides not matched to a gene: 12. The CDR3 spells CASSPDRGRTIYGYTF. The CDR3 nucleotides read TGTGCCAGCAGCCCGGACAGGGGACGAACTATCTATGGCTACACCTTC.

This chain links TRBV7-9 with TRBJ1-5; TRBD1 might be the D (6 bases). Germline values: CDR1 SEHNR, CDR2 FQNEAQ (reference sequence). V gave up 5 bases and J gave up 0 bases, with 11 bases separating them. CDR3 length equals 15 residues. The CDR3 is CASSRAGDSNQPQHF. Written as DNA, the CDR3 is TGTGCCAGCAGCCGGGCAGGGGATAGCAATCAGCCCCAGCATTTT.

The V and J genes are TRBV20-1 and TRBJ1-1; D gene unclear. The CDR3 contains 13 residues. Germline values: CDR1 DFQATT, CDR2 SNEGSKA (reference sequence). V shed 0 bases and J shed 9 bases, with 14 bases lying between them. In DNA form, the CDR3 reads TGCAGTGCTAGAGATGAAGGAAGGAAGCAAGCTTTCTTT. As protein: CSARDEGRKQAFF.

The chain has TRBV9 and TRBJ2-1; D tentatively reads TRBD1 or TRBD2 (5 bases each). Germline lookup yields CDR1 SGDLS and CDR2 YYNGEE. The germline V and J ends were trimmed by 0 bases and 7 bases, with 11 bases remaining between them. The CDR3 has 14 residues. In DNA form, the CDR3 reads TGTGCCAGCAGCGTAGACCTAGGGACGAATGAGCAGTTCTTC. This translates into CASSVDLGTNEQFF.

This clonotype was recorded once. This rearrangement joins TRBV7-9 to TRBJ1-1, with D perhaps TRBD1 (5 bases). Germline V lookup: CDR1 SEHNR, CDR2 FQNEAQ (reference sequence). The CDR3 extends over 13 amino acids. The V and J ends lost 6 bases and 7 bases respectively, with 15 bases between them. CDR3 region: CASRRGGTNEAFF. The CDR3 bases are TGTGCCAGCAGACGCGGAGGGACCAATGAAGCTTTCTTT.

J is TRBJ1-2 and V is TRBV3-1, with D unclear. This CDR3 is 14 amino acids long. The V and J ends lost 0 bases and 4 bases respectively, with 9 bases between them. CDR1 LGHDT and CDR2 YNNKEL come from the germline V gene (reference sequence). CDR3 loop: CASSQDGQFYGYTF. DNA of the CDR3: TGTGCCAGCAGCCAAGATGGGCAGTTCTATGGCTACACCTTC.

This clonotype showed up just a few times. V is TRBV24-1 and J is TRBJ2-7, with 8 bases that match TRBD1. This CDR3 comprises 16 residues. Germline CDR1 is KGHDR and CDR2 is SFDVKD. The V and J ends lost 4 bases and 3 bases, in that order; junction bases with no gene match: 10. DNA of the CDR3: TGTGCCACCAGTGACTCGTTAAGGACAGGGCTCTACGAGCAGTACTTC. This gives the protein CATSDSLRTGLYEQYF.

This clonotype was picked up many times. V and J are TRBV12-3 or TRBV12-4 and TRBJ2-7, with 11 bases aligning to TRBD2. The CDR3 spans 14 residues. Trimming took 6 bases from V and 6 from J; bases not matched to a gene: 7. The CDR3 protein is CASSHSGRAREQYF. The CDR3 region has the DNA TGTGCCAGCAGCCATAGCGGGAGGGCCCGCGAGCAGTACTTC.

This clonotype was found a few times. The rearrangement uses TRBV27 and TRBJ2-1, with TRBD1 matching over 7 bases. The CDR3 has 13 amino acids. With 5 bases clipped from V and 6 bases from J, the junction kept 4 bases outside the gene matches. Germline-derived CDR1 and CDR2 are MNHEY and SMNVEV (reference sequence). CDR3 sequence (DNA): TGTGCCAGCAGTCAGGACAGGCTCAATGAGCAGTTCTTC. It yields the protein CASSQDRLNEQFF.

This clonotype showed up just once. This CDR3 reads CATSREDPREAPSYNEQFF. In DNA form, the CDR3 reads TGTGCCACCAGCAGAGAAGACCCGCGGGAGGCCCCCTCCTACAATGAGCAGTTCTTC. The chain uses TRBV15 and TRBJ2-1; 8 positions agree with TRBD2. V was clipped by 0 bases and J by 0 bases; unmatched bases: 10. Germline V gene data show CDR1 as LNHNV and CDR2 as YYDKDF (reference sequence). The CDR3 loop spans 19 amino acids.

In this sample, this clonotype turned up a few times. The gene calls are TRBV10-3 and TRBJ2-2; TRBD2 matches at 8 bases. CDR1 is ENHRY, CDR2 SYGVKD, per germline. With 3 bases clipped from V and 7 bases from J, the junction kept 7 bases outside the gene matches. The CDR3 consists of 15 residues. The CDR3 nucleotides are TGTGCCATCAGTGAAAACGGGAGGGCCATCGGGGAGCTGTTTTTT. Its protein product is CAISENGRAIGELFF.

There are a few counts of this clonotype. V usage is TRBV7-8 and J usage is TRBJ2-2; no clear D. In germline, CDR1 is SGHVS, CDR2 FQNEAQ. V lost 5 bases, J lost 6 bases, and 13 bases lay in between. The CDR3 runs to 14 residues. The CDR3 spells CASSPRVTSGELFF. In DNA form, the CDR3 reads TGTGCCAGCAGCCCACGGGTTACCTCCGGGGAGCTGTTTTTT. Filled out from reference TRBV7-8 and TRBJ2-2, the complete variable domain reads GAGVSQSPRYKVAKRGQDVALRCDPISGHVSLFWYQQALGQGPEFLTYFQNEAQLDKSGLPSDRFFAERPEGSVSTLKIQRTQQEDSAVYLCASSPRVTSGELFFGEGSRLTVL.

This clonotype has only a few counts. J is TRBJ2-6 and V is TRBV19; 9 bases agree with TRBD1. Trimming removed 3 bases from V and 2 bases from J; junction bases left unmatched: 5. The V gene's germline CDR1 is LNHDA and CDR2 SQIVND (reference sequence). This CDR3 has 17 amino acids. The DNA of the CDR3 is TGTGCCAGTAGTATTGGGACAGGGAAGGCTGGGGCCAACGTCCTGACTTTC. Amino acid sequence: CASSIGTGKAGANVLTF.

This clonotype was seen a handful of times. DNA of the CDR3: TGCGCCAGCAGCTTCGGGGCTAGCGGGAAGGGGGGGCAGTTCTTC. Encoded protein: CASSFGASGKGGQFF. The genes are TRBV5-1 and TRBJ2-1; 9 nucleotides line up with TRBD2. Germline CDR1 and CDR2: SGHRS and YFSETQ. V dropped 2 bases and J dropped 12; count of bases not matched to a gene: 12. The CDR3 has 15 residues.

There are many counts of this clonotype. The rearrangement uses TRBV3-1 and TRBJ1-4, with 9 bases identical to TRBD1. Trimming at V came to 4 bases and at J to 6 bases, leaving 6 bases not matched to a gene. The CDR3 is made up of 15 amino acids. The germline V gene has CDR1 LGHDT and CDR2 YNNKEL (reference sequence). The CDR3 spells CASSPSTGGHEKLFF. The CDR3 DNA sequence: TGTGCCAGCAGCCCCTCGACAGGGGGTCATGAAAAACTGTTTTTT.

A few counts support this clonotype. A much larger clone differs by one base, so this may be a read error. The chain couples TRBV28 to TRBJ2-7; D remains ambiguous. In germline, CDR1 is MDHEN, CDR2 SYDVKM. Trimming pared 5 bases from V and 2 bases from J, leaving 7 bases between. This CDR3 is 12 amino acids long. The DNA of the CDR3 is TGTGCCAGCAGTCCCGCCCCCTACGAGCAGTACTTC. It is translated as CASSPAPYEQYF.

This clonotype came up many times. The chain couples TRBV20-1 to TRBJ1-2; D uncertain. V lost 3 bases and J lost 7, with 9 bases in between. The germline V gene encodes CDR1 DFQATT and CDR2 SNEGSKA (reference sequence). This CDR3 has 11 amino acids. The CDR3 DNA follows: TGCAGTGCTAGTTCTGGGTTTGGCTACACCTTC. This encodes CSASSGFGYTF.

The CDR3 region is CATGPTGQGAREQYF. In DNA form, the CDR3 reads TGTGCCACCGGGCCTACGGGACAGGGGGCAAGGGAGCAGTACTTC. V is TRBV6-2 or TRBV6-3 and J is TRBJ2-7; 12 positions agree with TRBD1. The CDR3 is 15 residues long. With 10 bases clipped from V and 7 bases from J, the junction kept 14 bases outside the gene matches. Looked up from germline, CDR1 is MNHEY and CDR2 is SVGEGT.

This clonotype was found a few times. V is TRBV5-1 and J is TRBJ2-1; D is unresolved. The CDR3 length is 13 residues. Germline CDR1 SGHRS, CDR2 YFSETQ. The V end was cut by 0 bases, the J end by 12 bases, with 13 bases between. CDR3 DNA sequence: TGCGCCAGCAGCTTGGATTCTAGTTTGGGGCAGTTCTTC. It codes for CASSLDSSLGQFF.

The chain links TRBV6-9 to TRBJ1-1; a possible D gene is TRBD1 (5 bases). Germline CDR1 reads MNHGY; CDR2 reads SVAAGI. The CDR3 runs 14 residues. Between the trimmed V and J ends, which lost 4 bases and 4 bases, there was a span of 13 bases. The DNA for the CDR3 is TGTGCCAGCAGTTCCCCCAGGGTTGGCACTGAAGCTTTCTTT. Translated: CASSSPRVGTEAFF.

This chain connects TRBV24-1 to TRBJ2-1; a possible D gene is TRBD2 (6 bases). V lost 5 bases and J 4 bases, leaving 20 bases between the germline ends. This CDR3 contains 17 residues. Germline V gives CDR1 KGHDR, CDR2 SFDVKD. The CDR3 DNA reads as TGTGCCACCAGTGGATTTGCCCGGGACTCCCGTTACAATGAGCAGTTCTTC. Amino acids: CATSGFARDSRYNEQFF.

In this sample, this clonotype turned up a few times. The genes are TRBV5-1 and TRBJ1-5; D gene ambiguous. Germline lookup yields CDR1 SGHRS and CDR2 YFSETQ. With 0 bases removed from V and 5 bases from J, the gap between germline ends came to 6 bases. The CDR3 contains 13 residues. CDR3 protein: CASSLDGYQPQHF. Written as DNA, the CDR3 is TGCGCCAGCAGCTTGGACGGATATCAGCCCCAGCATTTT.